Listed here is a single TCR beta chain. Using its own MiXCR run on the RACE reads, TCRdb lists one record per CDR3 protein. The table records more than 85,000 distinct CDR3 sequences, 8.5% of them present only once. Germline assignment: CDR1 SGHDN and CDR2 FVKESK. This CDR3 is 17 amino acids long. V gave up 2 bases and J gave up 5 bases, with 21 bases separating them. These data come from a study of human T cells and chemical hapten exposure. Noted time point: pre-sensitization, week 0. The sample's treatment: therapeutic diphenylcyclopropenone sensitization with weekly scalp DPC. The source is a man aged 35 to 55 with alopecia areata. Some clones in this sample may be carry-over from other donors' samples. The chain joins TRBV14 to TRBJ1-2; possible D gene TRBD1, 6 bases. The sample in question was whole blood, obtained in connection with sensitization to the hapten diphenylcyclopropenone (DPC). This chain's CDR3 is CASSQKKVSRQGYGYTF. CDR3 bases: TGTGCCAGCAGCCAAAAAAAAGTATCACGCCAGGGGTATGGCTACACCTTC.